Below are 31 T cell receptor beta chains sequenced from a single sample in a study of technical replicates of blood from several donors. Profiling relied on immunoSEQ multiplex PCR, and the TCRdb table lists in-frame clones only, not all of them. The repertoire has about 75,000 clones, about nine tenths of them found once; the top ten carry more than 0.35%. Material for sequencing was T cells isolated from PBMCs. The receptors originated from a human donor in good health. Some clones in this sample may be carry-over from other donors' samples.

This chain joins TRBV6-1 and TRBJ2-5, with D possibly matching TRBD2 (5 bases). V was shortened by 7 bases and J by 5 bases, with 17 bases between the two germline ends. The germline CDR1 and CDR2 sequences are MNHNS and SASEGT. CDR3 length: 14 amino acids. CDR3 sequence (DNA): TGTGCCAGCACTCAACGGAGGCAAGTGGAGACCCAGTACTTC. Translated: CASTQRRQVETQYF.

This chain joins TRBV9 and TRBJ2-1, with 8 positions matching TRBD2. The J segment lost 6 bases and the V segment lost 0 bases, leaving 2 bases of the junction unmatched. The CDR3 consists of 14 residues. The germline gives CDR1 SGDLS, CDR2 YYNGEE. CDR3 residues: CASSVDLAGNEQFF. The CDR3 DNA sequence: TGTGCCAGCAGCGTAGACCTAGCGGGCAATGAGCAGTTCTTC.

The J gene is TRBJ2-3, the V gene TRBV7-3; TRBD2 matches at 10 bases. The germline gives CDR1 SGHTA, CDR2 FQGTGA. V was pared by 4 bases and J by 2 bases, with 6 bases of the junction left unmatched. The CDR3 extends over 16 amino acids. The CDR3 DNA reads TGTGCCAGCAGCTCATTAGCGGGGGGCCCCACAGATACGCAGTATTTT. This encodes CASSSLAGGPTDTQYF.

DNA of the CDR3: TGCGCCAGCAGAGAGAAAGCTAGCGGGAGAGGGTTCTTC. Amino acids: CASREKASGRGFF. V and J are TRBV5-1 and TRBJ2-1; 10 bases fit TRBD2. The junction had 11 bases not matched to a gene; V was cut back by 5 bases and J by 15 bases. There are 13 residues in the CDR3. The germline gives CDR1 SGHRS, CDR2 YFSETQ.

DNA of the CDR3: TGTGCCAGCAGCTTGGGGCCGGCGGGGGGGCGGAATACTGAAGCTTTCTTT. This translates into CASSLGPAGGRNTEAFF. This chain joins TRBV5-4 and TRBJ1-1; D perhaps matches TRBD1 (6 bases). Germline loops: CDR1 SGHNT, CDR2 YYREEE (reference sequence). V gave up 0 bases and J gave up 5 bases, with 20 bases separating them. The CDR3 sequence is 17 residues long.

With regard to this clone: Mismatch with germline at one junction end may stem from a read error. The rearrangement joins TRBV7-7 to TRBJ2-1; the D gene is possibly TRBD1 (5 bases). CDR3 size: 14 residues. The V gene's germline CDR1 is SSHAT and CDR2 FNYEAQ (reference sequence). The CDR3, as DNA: TGTGCTAGCAGCGATCAGAGTTGGGGCGCCGAGCAGTTCTTC. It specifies CASSDQSWGAEQFF.

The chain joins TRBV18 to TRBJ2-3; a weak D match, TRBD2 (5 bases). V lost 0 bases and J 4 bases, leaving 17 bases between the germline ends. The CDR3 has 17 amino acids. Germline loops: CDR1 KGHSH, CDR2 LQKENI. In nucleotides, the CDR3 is TGTGCCAGCTCACCACCCGGACTTGCCGACAAGGCAGATACGCAGTATTTT. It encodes CASSPPGLADKADTQYF.

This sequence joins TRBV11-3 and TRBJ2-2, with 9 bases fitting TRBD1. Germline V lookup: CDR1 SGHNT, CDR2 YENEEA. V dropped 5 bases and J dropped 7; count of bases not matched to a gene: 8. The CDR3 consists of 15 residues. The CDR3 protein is CASSTRTGDNGELFF. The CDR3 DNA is TGTGCCAGCAGCACAAGGACAGGGGACAACGGGGAGCTGTTTTTT. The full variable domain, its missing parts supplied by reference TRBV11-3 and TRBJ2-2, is EAGVVQSPRYKIIEKKQPVAFWCNPISGHNTLYWYLQNLGQGPELLIRYENEEAVDDSQLPKDRFSAERLKGVDSTLKIQPAELGDSAVYLCASSTRTGDNGELFFGEGSRLTVL.

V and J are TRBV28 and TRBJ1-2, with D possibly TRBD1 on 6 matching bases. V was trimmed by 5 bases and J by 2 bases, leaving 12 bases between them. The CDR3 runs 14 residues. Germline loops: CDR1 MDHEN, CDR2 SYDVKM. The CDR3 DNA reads TGTGCCAGCAGTCCGAGGACAGCGAACTATGGCTACACCTTC. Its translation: CASSPRTANYGYTF.

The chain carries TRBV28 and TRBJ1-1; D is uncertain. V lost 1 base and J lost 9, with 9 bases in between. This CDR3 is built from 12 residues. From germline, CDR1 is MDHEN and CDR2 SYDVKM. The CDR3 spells CASSLSVRQAFF. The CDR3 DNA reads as TGTGCCAGCAGTTTATCTGTCAGGCAAGCTTTCTTT.

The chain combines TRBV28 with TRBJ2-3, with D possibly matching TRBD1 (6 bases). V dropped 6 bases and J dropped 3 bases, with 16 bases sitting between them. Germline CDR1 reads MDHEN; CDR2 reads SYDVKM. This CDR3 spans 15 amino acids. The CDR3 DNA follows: TGTGCCAGCAGACACTACAGGGTTTCGACAGATACGCAGTATTTT. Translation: CASRHYRVSTDTQYF.

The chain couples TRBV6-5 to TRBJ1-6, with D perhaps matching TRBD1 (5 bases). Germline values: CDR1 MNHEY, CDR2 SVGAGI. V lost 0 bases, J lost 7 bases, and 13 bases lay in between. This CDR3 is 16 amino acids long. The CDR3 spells CASSYSNPGRNSPLHF. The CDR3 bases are TGTGCCAGCAGTTACTCGAACCCAGGGAGGAATTCACCCCTCCACTTT.

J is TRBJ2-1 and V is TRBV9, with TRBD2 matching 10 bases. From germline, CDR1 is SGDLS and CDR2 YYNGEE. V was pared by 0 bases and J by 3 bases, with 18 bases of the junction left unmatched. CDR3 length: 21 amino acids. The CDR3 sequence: CASSVERVSGGLTTNYNEQFF. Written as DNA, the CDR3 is TGTGCCAGCAGCGTAGAAAGGGTTAGCGGGGGGCTCACAACCAACTACAATGAGCAGTTCTTC.

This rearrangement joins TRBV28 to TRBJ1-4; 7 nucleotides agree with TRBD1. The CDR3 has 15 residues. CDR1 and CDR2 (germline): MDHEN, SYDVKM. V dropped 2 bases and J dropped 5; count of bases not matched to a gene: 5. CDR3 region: CASSLGTALNEKLFF. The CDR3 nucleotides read TGTGCCAGCAGTTTAGGGACAGCCCTAAATGAAAAACTGTTTTTT.

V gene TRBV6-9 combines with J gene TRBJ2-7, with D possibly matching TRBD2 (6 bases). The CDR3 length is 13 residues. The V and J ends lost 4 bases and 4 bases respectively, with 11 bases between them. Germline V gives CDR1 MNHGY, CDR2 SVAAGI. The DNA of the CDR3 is TGTGCCAGCAGTTCTCGGGAGTGGTACGAGCAGTACTTC. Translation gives CASSSREWYEQYF.

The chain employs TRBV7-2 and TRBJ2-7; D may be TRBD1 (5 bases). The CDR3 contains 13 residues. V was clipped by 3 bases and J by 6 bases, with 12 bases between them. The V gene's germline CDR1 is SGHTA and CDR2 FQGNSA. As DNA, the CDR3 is TGTGCCAGCAGCTTCGTCAGGGTAGGCGAGCAGTACTTC. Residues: CASSFVRVGEQYF. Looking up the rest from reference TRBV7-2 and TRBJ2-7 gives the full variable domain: GAGVSQSPSNKVTEKGKDVELRCDPISGHTALYWYRQSLGQGLEFLIYFQGNSAPDKSGLPSDRFSAERTGGSVSTLTIQRTQQEDSAVYLCASSFVRVGEQYFGPGTRLTVT.

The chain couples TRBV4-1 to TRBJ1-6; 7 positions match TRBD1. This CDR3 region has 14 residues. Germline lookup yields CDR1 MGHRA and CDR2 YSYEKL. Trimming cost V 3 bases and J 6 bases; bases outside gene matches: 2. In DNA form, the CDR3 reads TGCGCCAGCAGCCACCGGGACAGTAATTCACCCCTCCACTTT. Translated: CASSHRDSNSPLHF.

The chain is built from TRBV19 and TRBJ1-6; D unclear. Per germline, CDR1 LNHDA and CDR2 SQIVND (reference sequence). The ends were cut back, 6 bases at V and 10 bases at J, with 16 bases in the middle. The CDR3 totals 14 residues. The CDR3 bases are TGTGCCAGTAGAGACCCGGGAACTGAATCACCCCTCCACTTT. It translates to CASRDPGTESPLHF.

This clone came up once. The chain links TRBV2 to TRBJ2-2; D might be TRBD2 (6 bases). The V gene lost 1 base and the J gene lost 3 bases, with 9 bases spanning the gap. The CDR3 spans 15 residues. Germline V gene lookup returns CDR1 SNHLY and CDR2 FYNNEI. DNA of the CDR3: TGTGCCAGCAGTGAAGGGCTAGCGTACACCGGGGAGCTGTTTTTT. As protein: CASSEGLAYTGELFF.

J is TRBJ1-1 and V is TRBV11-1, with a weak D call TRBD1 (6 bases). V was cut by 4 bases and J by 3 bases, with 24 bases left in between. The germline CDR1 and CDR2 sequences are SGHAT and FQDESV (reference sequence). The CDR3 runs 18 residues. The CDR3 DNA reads TGTGCCAGCAGCTCCAAATTACAGGGTTCGGGGTTTTACACTGAAGCTTTCTTT. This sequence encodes CASSSKLQGSGFYTEAFF.

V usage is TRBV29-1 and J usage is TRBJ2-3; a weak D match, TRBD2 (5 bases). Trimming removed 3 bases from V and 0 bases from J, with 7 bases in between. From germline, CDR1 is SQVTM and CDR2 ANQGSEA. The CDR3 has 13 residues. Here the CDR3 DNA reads TGCAGCGTTGATTGGGAGAGCACAGATACGCAGTATTTT. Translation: CSVDWESTDTQYF.

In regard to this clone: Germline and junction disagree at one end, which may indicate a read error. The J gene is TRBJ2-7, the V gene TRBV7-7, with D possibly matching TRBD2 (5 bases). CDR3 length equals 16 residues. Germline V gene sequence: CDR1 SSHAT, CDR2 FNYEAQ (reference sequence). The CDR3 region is CASSPTSACGSYEQYF. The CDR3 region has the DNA TGTGCTAGCAGCCCGACTTCGGCGTGCGGGTCCTACGAGCAGTACTTC.

CDR3: CASSVGWATDTQYF. Here the CDR3 DNA reads TGTGCCAGCAGCGTTGGGTGGGCCACAGATACGCAGTATTTT. This chain connects TRBV13 to TRBJ2-3, with no clear D. Trimming took 5 bases from V and 2 from J, leaving 11 bases between them. Germline lookup yields CDR1 PRHDT and CDR2 FYEKMQ (reference sequence). The CDR3 has 14 residues.

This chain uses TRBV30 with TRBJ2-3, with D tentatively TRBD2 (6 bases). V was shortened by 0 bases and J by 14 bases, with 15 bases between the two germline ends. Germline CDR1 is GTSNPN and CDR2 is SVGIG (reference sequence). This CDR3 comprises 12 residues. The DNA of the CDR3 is TGTGCCTGGAGTGTATTTGCGGGATCCCCGTATTTT. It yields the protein CAWSVFAGSPYF.

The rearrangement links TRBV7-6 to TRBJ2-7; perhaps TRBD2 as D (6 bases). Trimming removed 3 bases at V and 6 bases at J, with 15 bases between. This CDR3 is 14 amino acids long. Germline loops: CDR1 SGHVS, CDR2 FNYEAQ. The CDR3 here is CASSLEAGTSEQYF. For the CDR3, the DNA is TGTGCCAGCAGCTTGGAGGCGGGAACCAGCGAGCAGTACTTC. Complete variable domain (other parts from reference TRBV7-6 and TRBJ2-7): GAGVSQSPRYKVTKRGQDVALRCDPISGHVSLYWYRQALGQGPEFLTYFNYEAQQDKSGLPNDRFSAERPEGSISTLTIQRTEQRDSAMYRCASSLEAGTSEQYFGPGTRLTVT.

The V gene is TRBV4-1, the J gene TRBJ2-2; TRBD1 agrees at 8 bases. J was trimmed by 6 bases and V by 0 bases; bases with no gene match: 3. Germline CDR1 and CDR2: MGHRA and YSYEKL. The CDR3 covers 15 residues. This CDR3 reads CASSQEDRDAGELFF. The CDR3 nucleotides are TGCGCCAGCAGCCAAGAGGACAGGGACGCCGGGGAGCTGTTTTTT.

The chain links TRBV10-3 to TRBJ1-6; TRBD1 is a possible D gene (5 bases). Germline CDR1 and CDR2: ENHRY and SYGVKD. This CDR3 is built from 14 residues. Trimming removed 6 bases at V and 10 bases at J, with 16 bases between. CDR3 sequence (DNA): TGTGCCATCAGGGCAATTGGGGGAGGATCACCCCTCCACTTT. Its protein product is CAIRAIGGGSPLHF.

The chain's CDR3 is CASSFIALAEFDNEQFF. CDR3 sequence (DNA): TGTGCCAGCAGCTTCATAGCCCTAGCGGAATTCGACAATGAGCAGTTCTTC. The rearrangement joins TRBV7-8 to TRBJ2-1, with 7 bases aligning to TRBD2. CDR1 is SGHVS and CDR2 is FQNEAQ in the germline V gene. This CDR3 is 17 amino acids long. The V segment lost 3 bases and the J segment 5 bases; nucleotides outside the gene matches: 13.

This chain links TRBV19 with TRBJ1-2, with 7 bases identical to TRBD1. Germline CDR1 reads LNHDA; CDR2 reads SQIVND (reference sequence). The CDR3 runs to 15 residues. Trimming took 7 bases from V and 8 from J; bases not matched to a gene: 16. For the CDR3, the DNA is TGTGCCAGTATGCCCACCCGACAGGGTGTGGAAGGCTACACCTTC. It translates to CASMPTRQGVEGYTF.

The DNA of the CDR3 is TGTGCCAGCAGCCCGCTGGCGGTGTCGGGACAGGGAGACGAGCAGTACTTC. This gives the protein CASSPLAVSGQGDEQYF. The genes are TRBV5-4 and TRBJ2-7, with 9 bases fitting TRBD1. V gave up 4 bases and J gave up 5 bases; unmatched junction bases: 16. Germline V gene lookup returns CDR1 SGHNT and CDR2 YYREEE (reference sequence). This CDR3 contains 17 residues. Based on the CDR3 plus reference TRBV5-4 and TRBJ2-7, the full variable domain is ETGVTQSPTHLIKTRGQQVTLRCSSQSGHNTVSWYQQALGQGPQFIFQYYREEENGRGNFPPRFSGLQFPNYSSELNVNALELDDSALYLCASSPLAVSGQGDEQYFGPGTRLTVT.

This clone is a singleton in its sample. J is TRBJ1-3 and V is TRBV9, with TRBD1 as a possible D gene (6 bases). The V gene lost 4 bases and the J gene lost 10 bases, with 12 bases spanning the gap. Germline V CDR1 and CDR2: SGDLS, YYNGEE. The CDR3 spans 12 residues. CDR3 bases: TGTGCCAGCAGCACGACAGGATGGACCATATATTTT. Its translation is CASSTTGWTIYF.